These T cell receptor beta chains were read from a single sample in a study of CD8 T cells in Susac syndrome. TCRdb re-analysed the immunoSEQ multiplex PCR reads in MiXCR, keeping a single row per CDR3 protein. This sample has 130,000 to 150,000 distinct CDR3 sequences, with 94% found just once. Source material: CD8+ T cells from PBMCs. The source is a human donor in good health. The CDR3 runs from the conserved cysteine through the conserved F or W. Fields, in order: clone size, D gene, V gene, J gene, CDR3 DNA, CDR3 protein. A D gene is named only where the DNA matches it firmly. Size is stated for part of the rows, as once, few or many counts, or as a class when the clone is expanded.

abundance: .; d_gene: .; v_gene: TRBV27; j_gene: TRBJ2-7; CDR3nt: TGTGCCAGCAGTTTTCAGGGGACCTACGAGCAGTACTTC; CDR3aa: CASSFQGTYEQYF
abundance: .; d_gene: TRBD1; v_gene: TRBV4-3; j_gene: TRBJ2-7; CDR3nt: TGCGCCAGCAGCCAAGAGATCGGACAGGGGGCCGGCGAGCAGTACTTC; CDR3aa: CASSQEIGQGAGEQYF
abundance: .; d_gene: .; v_gene: TRBV18; j_gene: TRBJ2-7; CDR3nt: TGTGCCAGCTCACTCGACTTAAAACCCCACGAGCAGTACTTC; CDR3aa: CASSLDLKPHEQYF
abundance: .; d_gene: TRBD2; v_gene: TRBV12-3/TRBV12-4; j_gene: TRBJ2-1; CDR3nt: TGTGCCAGCAGATACCGGGACTACTCACACAATGAGCAGTTCTTC; CDR3aa: CASRYRDYSHNEQFF
abundance: .; d_gene: .; v_gene: TRBV29-1; j_gene: TRBJ1-1; CDR3nt: TGCAGCGTCTCAGAAATAGGGGACACTGAAGCTTTCTTT; CDR3aa: CSVSEIGDTEAFF
abundance: .; d_gene: TRBD1; v_gene: TRBV30; j_gene: TRBJ2-3; CDR3nt: TGTGCCTGGGGAGAGGGACAGGGGACAGATACGCAGTATTTT; CDR3aa: CAWGEGQGTDTQYF
abundance: .; d_gene: .; v_gene: TRBV27; j_gene: TRBJ2-3; CDR3nt: TGTGCCAGCAGTCCCCTTACGGGGGCCACAGATACGCAGTATTTT; CDR3aa: CASSPLTGATDTQYF
abundance: .; d_gene: TRBD2; v_gene: TRBV9; j_gene: TRBJ2-3; CDR3nt: TGTGCCAGCAGCGTAGGGGGGACGAGCGGGAGGGCCACAGATACGCAGTATTTT; CDR3aa: CASSVGGTSGRATDTQYF
abundance: .; d_gene: .; v_gene: TRBV27; j_gene: TRBJ2-7; CDR3nt: TGTGCCAGCGTCCCCACCCGAGGAGTGGGGGAGCAGTACTTC; CDR3aa: CASVPTRGVGEQYF
abundance: .; d_gene: TRBD1; v_gene: TRBV9; j_gene: TRBJ1-1; CDR3nt: TGTGCCAGCAGCCCGTCGGGACAGCCGAACACTGAAGCTTTCTTT; CDR3aa: CASSPSGQPNTEAFF
abundance: .; d_gene: .; v_gene: TRBV4-2; j_gene: TRBJ1-1; CDR3nt: TGTGCCAGCAGCCAAGAATCACCAAACACTGAAGCTTTCTTT; CDR3aa: CASSQESPNTEAFF
abundance: .; d_gene: .; v_gene: TRBV29-1; j_gene: TRBJ1-1; CDR3nt: TGCAGCGCCCCTGGAAGGAACACTGAAGCTTTCTTT; CDR3aa: CSAPGRNTEAFF
abundance: .; d_gene: .; v_gene: TRBV6-5; j_gene: TRBJ1-5; CDR3nt: TGTGCCAGCAGTTCGGGGCAGTATCAGCCCCAGCATTTT; CDR3aa: CASSSGQYQPQHF
abundance: once; d_gene: TRBD2; v_gene: TRBV20-1; j_gene: TRBJ2-5; CDR3nt: TGCAGTGCCGGGACTAGCGGGAGGATTGAGACCCAGTACTTC; CDR3aa: CSAGTSGRIETQYF
abundance: .; d_gene: .; v_gene: TRBV20-1; j_gene: TRBJ2-7; CDR3nt: TGCAGTGCTAGAGCGGCCTGGAGCTCCTACGAGCAGTACTTC; CDR3aa: CSARAAWSSYEQYF
abundance: once; d_gene: TRBD1; v_gene: TRBV19; j_gene: TRBJ2-7; CDR3nt: TGTGCCAGTAGGCCTGGACAGGGGGATCTCTACGAGCAGTACTTC; CDR3aa: CASRPGQGDLYEQYF
abundance: .; d_gene: .; v_gene: TRBV24-1; j_gene: TRBJ2-7; CDR3nt: TGTGCCACCAGTGGGGGGGCGGGCTACGAGCAGTACTTC; CDR3aa: CATSGGAGYEQYF
abundance: .; d_gene: .; v_gene: TRBV27; j_gene: TRBJ2-1; CDR3nt: TGTGCCAGCAGTTTTGAAGGGTTTTACAATGAGCAGTTCTTC; CDR3aa: CASSFEGFYNEQFF
abundance: .; d_gene: .; v_gene: TRBV14; j_gene: TRBJ1-1; CDR3nt: TGTGCCAGCAGCCAAGACAGCTTCCCGAACACTGAAGCTTTCTTT; CDR3aa: CASSQDSFPNTEAFF
abundance: .; d_gene: .; v_gene: TRBV12-3/TRBV12-4; j_gene: TRBJ2-1; CDR3nt: TGTGCCAGCAGTTTACGTCTAGGAGGAGACAATGAGCAGTTCTTC; CDR3aa: CASSLRLGGDNEQFF
abundance: .; d_gene: .; v_gene: TRBV28; j_gene: TRBJ2-1; CDR3nt: TGTGCCAGCAGTAAGGGCGTCGGGATTAACAATGAGCAGTTCTTC; CDR3aa: CASSKGVGINNEQFF
abundance: .; d_gene: TRBD1; v_gene: TRBV5-1; j_gene: TRBJ1-1; CDR3nt: TGCGCCAGCAGCCCAACGACAGGGGATAAAACTGAAGCTTTCTTT; CDR3aa: CASSPTTGDKTEAFF
abundance: .; d_gene: TRBD1; v_gene: TRBV4-1; j_gene: TRBJ2-1; CDR3nt: TGCGCCAGCAGTCCAGGACAGGGCTATACTGAGCAGTTCTTC; CDR3aa: CASSPGQGYTEQFF
abundance: once; d_gene: .; v_gene: TRBV7-9; j_gene: TRBJ1-2; CDR3nt: TGTGCCAGCAGCTTAGCGACGCCTATCGATGGCTACACCTTC; CDR3aa: CASSLATPIDGYTF
abundance: .; d_gene: .; v_gene: TRBV6-2/TRBV6-3; j_gene: TRBJ1-1; CDR3nt: TGTGCCAGCATTTTAGGAATTGAAGCTTTCTTT; CDR3aa: CASILGIEAFF
abundance: .; d_gene: .; v_gene: TRBV29-1; j_gene: TRBJ2-2; CDR3nt: TGCAGCGTTGATCCGGGTGAGACCGGCGGGGAGCTGTTTTTT; CDR3aa: CSVDPGETGGELFF
abundance: .; d_gene: .; v_gene: TRBV6-2/TRBV6-3; j_gene: TRBJ2-1; CDR3nt: TGTGCCAGCAGTTACAACGGCGCCACACCCCCCTACAATGAGCAGTTCTTC; CDR3aa: CASSYNGATPPYNEQFF
abundance: .; d_gene: .; v_gene: TRBV20-1; j_gene: TRBJ2-2; CDR3nt: TGCAGTGCTAGAGATCGAGAGCGGTTGTGGCTGTTTTTT; CDR3aa: CSARDRERLWLFF
abundance: .; d_gene: .; v_gene: TRBV4-3; j_gene: TRBJ2-7; CDR3nt: TGCGCCAGCAGCCAAGAAGACGGTGGAGGGCAGTACTTC; CDR3aa: CASSQEDGGGQYF
abundance: few; d_gene: .; v_gene: TRBV14; j_gene: TRBJ1-1; CDR3nt: TGTGCCAGCAGTCCCGGCACTGAAGCTTTCTTT; CDR3aa: CASSPGTEAFF
abundance: once; d_gene: TRBD1; v_gene: TRBV19; j_gene: TRBJ1-1; CDR3nt: TGTGCCAGTAGAACAGGGGGGGCCACTGAAGCTTTCTTT; CDR3aa: CASRTGGATEAFF
abundance: .; d_gene: TRBD2; v_gene: TRBV20-1; j_gene: TRBJ2-3; CDR3nt: TGCAGTGCTATGTTCAGCGGGAGGGCTAGGGTAGATACGCAGTATTTT; CDR3aa: CSAMFSGRARVDTQYF
abundance: .; d_gene: TRBD2; v_gene: TRBV11-2; j_gene: TRBJ2-3; CDR3nt: TGTGCCAGCAGGCGGACTAGCGGGAGGGCCACAGATACGCAGTATTTT; CDR3aa: CASRRTSGRATDTQYF
abundance: .; d_gene: .; v_gene: TRBV2; j_gene: TRBJ1-2; CDR3nt: TGTGCCAGCAAGGTCGGGGACACCGAATATGGCTACACCTTC; CDR3aa: CASKVGDTEYGYTF
abundance: .; d_gene: .; v_gene: TRBV3-1; j_gene: TRBJ2-7; CDR3nt: TGTGCCAGCAGCCAAGAGAGTGGAGCGATGTTTTACGAGCAGTACTTC; CDR3aa: CASSQESGAMFYEQYF
abundance: .; d_gene: .; v_gene: TRBV7-9; j_gene: TRBJ2-1; CDR3nt: TGTGCCAGCAGCCAGTCCGCTCGGAGCTCCTACAATGAGCAGTTCTTC; CDR3aa: CASSQSARSSYNEQFF
abundance: .; d_gene: TRBD2; v_gene: TRBV7-9; j_gene: TRBJ2-1; CDR3nt: TGTGCCAGCAGCTTAAGACTAGCGGTGAACAATGAGCAGTTCTTC; CDR3aa: CASSLRLAVNNEQFF
abundance: .; d_gene: TRBD1; v_gene: TRBV9; j_gene: TRBJ2-1; CDR3nt: TGTGCCAGCAGCGATTCAGGGGGCTTGGGCAATGAGCAGTTCTTC; CDR3aa: CASSDSGGLGNEQFF
abundance: .; d_gene: .; v_gene: TRBV12-3/TRBV12-4; j_gene: TRBJ1-1; CDR3nt: TGTGCCAGCAGTTTCGGTCGGACTGAAGCTTTCTTT; CDR3aa: CASSFGRTEAFF
abundance: .; d_gene: .; v_gene: TRBV11-2; j_gene: TRBJ2-1; CDR3nt: TGTGCCAGCAACCACAGACAGCGAGCCTACAATGAGCAGTTCTTC; CDR3aa: CASNHRQRAYNEQFF
abundance: .; d_gene: TRBD2; v_gene: TRBV9; j_gene: TRBJ2-1; CDR3nt: TGTGCCAGCAGCGAGCAAGTAGCGGGAGGGACGGATGAGCAGTTCTTC; CDR3aa: CASSEQVAGGTDEQFF
abundance: .; d_gene: .; v_gene: TRBV7-2; j_gene: TRBJ2-3; CDR3nt: TGTGCCAGCAGCTTAGCTTTGTGGGATACGCAGTATTTT; CDR3aa: CASSLALWDTQYF
abundance: .; d_gene: .; v_gene: TRBV5-1; j_gene: TRBJ2-3; CDR3nt: TGCGCCAGCAGCTCCCGCTCCCGGGATCTCCGGGCAGATACGCAGTATTTT; CDR3aa: CASSSRSRDLRADTQYF
abundance: .; d_gene: .; v_gene: TRBV4-1; j_gene: TRBJ2-7; CDR3nt: TGCGCCAGCAGTATACAGTCGACCTACTACGAGCAGTACTTC; CDR3aa: CASSIQSTYYEQYF
abundance: .; d_gene: .; v_gene: TRBV4-3; j_gene: TRBJ1-1; CDR3nt: TGCGCCAGCAGCCAAGATAAAGCGTTTGAAGCTTTCTTT; CDR3aa: CASSQDKAFEAFF
abundance: .; d_gene: TRBD1; v_gene: TRBV7-9; j_gene: TRBJ2-3; CDR3nt: TGTGCCAGCAGCCTCACTACAGGGGGCAAGACAGATACGCAGTATTTT; CDR3aa: CASSLTTGGKTDTQYF
abundance: .; d_gene: .; v_gene: TRBV3-1; j_gene: TRBJ2-5; CDR3nt: TGTGCCAGCAGCCTCGGCGGGGCTGAGACCCAGTACTTC; CDR3aa: CASSLGGAETQYF
abundance: .; d_gene: TRBD1; v_gene: TRBV20-1; j_gene: TRBJ1-2; CDR3nt: TGCAGTGCCCGGACAGGCCGGGAAGCCTATGGCTACACCTTC; CDR3aa: CSARTGREAYGYTF
abundance: few; d_gene: .; v_gene: TRBV19; j_gene: TRBJ1-2; CDR3nt: TGTGCCAGTAGTCTCCAGGGCAACTATGGCTACACCTTC; CDR3aa: CASSLQGNYGYTF
abundance: .; d_gene: .; v_gene: TRBV20-1; j_gene: TRBJ2-7; CDR3nt: TGCAGTGCTAGAGATAAGGAGGCGTACGAGCAGTACTTC; CDR3aa: CSARDKEAYEQYF
abundance: .; d_gene: .; v_gene: TRBV29-1; j_gene: TRBJ2-2; CDR3nt: TGCAGCGTTATGAGCGAACTCAGCGGGGAGCTGTTTTTT; CDR3aa: CSVMSELSGELFF
abundance: .; d_gene: .; v_gene: TRBV12-5; j_gene: TRBJ2-1; CDR3nt: TGTGCTAGTGGTTTGGCCGCGACTAGTTCTGAGCAGTTCTTC; CDR3aa: CASGLAATSSEQFF
abundance: .; d_gene: .; v_gene: TRBV2; j_gene: TRBJ2-1; CDR3nt: TGTGCCAGCAGTGGGGGGGACTACAATGAGCAGTTCTTC; CDR3aa: CASSGGDYNEQFF